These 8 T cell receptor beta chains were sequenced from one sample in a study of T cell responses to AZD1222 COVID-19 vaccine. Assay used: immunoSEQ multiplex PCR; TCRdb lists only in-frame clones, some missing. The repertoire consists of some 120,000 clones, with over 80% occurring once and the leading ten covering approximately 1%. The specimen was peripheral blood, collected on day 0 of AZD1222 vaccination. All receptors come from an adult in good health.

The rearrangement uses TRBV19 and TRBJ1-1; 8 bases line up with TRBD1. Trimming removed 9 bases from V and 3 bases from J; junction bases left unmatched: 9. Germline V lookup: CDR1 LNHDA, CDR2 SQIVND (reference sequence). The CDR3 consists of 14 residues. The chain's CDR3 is CASHLTGAYTEAFF. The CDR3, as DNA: TGTGCCAGCCATTTGACAGGGGCATACACTGAAGCTTTCTTT.

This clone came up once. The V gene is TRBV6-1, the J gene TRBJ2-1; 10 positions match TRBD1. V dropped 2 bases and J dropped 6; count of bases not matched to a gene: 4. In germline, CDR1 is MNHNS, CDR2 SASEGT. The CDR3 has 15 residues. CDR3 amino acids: CASSEFGTGVNEQFF. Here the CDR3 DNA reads TGTGCCAGCAGTGAATTTGGGACAGGGGTCAATGAGCAGTTCTTC.

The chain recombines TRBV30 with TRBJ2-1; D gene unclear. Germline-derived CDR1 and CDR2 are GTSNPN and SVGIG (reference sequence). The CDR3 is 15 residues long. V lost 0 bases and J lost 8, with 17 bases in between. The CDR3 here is CAWSVQPLMGDEQFF. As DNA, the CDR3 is TGTGCCTGGAGTGTACAGCCCTTAATGGGCGATGAGCAGTTCTTC.

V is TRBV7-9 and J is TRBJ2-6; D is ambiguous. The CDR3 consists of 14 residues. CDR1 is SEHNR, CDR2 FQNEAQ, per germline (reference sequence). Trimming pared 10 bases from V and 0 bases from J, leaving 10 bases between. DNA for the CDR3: TGTGCCACCCTGAGTTACTCTGGGGCCAACGTCCTGACTTTC. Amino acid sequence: CATLSYSGANVLTF. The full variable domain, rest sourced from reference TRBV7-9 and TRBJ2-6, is DTGVSQNPRHKITKRGQNVTFRCDPISEHNRLYWYRQTLGQGPEFLTYFQNEAQLEKSRLLSDRFSAERPKGSFSTLEIQRTEQGDSAMYLCATLSYSGANVLTFGAGSRLTVL.

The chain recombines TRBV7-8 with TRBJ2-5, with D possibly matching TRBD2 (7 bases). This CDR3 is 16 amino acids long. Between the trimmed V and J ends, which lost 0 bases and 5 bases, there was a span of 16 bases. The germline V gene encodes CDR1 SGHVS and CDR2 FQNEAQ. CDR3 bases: TGTGCCAGCAGCTTAGCGGGGGGCGGGAGCGGGGAGACCCAGTACTTC. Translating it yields CASSLAGGGSGETQYF.

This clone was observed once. CDR3 DNA sequence: TGTGCCAGCAGCCCAAGGGGACAGAGCTCCTACAATGAGCAGTTCTTC. This sequence encodes CASSPRGQSSYNEQFF. This sequence joins TRBV7-9 and TRBJ2-1; 7 positions agree with TRBD1. From germline, CDR1 is SEHNR and CDR2 FQNEAQ (reference sequence). CDR3 length equals 16 residues. J gave up 0 bases and V 5 bases, and 7 bases lay outside the gene matches.

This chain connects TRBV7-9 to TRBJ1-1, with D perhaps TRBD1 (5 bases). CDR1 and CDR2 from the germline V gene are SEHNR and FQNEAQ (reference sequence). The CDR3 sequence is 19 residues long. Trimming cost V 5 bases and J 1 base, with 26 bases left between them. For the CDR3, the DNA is TGTGCCAGCAGCCTCGGGGCCTTTTCGTGGCAGGACACGAACACTGAAGCTTTCTTT. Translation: CASSLGAFSWQDTNTEAFF.

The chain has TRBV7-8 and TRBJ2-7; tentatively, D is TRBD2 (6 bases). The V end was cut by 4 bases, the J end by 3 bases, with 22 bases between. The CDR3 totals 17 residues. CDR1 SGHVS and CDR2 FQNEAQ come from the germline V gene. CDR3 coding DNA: TGTGCCAGCAGCTCACTAGCTTGGGGTCCTCCACACTACGAGCAGTACTTC. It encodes CASSSLAWGPPHYEQYF.